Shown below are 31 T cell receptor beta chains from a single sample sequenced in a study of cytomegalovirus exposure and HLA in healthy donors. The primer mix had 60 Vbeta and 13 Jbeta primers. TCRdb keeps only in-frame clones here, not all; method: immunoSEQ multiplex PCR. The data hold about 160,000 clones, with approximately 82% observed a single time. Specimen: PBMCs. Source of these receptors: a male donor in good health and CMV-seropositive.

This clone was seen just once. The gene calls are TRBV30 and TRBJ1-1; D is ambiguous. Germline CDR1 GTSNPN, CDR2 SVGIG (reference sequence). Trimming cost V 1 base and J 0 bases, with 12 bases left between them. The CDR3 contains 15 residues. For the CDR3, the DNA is TGTGCCTGGAGTGGCGGGGAACTTATGAACACTGAAGCTTTCTTT. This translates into CAWSGGELMNTEAFF. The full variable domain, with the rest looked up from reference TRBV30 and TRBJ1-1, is SQTIHQWPATLVQPVGSPLSLECTVEGTSNPNLYWYRQAAGRGLQLLFYSVGIGQISSEVPQNLSASRPQDRQFILSSKKLLLSDSGFYLCAWSGGELMNTEAFFGQGTRLTVV.

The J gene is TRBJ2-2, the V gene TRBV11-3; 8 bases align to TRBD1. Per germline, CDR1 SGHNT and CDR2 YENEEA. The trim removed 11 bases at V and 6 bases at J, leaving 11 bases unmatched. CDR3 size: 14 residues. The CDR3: CACSDREAAGELFF. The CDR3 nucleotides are TGTGCCTGTTCGGACAGGGAGGCGGCCGGGGAGCTGTTTTTT.

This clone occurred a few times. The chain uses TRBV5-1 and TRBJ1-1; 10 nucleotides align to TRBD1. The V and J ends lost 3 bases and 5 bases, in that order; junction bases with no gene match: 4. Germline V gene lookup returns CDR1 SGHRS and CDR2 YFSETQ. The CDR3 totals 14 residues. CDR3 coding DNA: TGCGCCAGCAGCTGGGGACAGGGGAAAACTGAAGCTTTCTTT. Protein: CASSWGQGKTEAFF.

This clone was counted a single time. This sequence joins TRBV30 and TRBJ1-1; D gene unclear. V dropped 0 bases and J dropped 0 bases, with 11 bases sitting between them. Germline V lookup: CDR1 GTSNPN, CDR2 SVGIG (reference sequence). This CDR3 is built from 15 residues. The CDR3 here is CAWSVRGSMNTEAFF. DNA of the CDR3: TGTGCCTGGAGTGTACGAGGGTCCATGAACACTGAAGCTTTCTTT.

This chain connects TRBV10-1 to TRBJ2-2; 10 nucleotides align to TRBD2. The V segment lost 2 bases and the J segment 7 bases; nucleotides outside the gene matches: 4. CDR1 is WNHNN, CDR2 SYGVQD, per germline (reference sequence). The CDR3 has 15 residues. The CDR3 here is CASSETSGNIGELFF. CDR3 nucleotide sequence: TGCGCCAGCAGTGAGACTAGCGGGAATATCGGGGAGCTGTTTTTT.

The CDR3 DNA sequence: TGTGCCAGCAGTTCGGCGGGGCTCTATGGCTACACCTTC. Amino acids: CASSSAGLYGYTF. The chain uses TRBV6-5 and TRBJ1-2; possibly TRBD1 for D (5 bases). The CDR3 loop spans 13 amino acids. Trimming left V 4 bases short and J 4 bases short, with 10 bases between. Germline-derived CDR1 and CDR2 are MNHEY and SVGAGI.

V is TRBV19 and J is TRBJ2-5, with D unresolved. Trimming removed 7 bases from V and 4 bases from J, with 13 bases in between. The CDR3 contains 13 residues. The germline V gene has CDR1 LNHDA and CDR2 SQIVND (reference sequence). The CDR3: CASTSRPGETQYF. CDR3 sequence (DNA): TGTGCCAGTACCTCCCGCCCCGGAGAGACCCAGTACTTC.

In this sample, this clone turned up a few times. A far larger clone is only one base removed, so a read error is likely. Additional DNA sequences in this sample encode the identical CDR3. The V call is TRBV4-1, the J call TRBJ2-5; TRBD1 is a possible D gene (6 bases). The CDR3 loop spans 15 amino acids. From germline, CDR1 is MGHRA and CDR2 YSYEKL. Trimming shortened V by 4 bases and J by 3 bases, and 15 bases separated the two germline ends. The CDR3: CASSLGWAGEETQYF. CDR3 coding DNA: TGCGCCAGCAGCCTGGGTTGGGCAGGGGAAGAGACCCAGTACTTC.

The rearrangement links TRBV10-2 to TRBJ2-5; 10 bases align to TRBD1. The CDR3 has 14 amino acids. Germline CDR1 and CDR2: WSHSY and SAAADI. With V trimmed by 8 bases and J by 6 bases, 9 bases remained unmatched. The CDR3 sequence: CASGPGTGEKTQYF. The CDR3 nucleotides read TGCGCCAGCGGGCCCGGGACAGGGGAAAAGACCCAGTACTTC.

CDR3: CASTLGQGYGYTF. For the CDR3, the DNA is TGTGCCAGCACCCTTGGACAGGGCTATGGCTACACCTTC. The chain carries TRBV27 and TRBJ1-2; TRBD1 aligns across 8 bases. The CDR3 is made up of 13 amino acids. The trim removed 7 bases at V and 4 bases at J, leaving 5 bases unmatched. CDR1 MNHEY and CDR2 SMNVEV come from the germline V gene (reference sequence).

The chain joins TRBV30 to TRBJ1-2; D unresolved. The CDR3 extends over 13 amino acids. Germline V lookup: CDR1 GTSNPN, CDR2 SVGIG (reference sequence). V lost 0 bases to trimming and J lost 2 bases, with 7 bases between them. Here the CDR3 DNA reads TGTGCCTGGAGTGTCCAGTGGAACTATGGCTACACCTTC. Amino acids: CAWSVQWNYGYTF.

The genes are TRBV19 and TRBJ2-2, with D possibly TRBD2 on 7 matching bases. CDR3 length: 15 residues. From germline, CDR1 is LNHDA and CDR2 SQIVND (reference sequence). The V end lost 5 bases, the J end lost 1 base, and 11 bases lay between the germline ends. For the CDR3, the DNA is TGTGCCAGTAGTGGGCGGGGGCAGAACACCGGGGAGCTGTTTTTT. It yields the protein CASSGRGQNTGELFF.

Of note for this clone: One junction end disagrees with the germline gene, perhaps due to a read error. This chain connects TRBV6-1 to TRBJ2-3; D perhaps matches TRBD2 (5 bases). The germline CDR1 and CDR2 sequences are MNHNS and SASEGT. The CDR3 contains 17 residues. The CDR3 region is CASSQASTSQGVDTQYF. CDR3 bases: TGTGCCAGCAGTCAAGCAAGTACTAGTCAAGGTGTTGATACGCAGTATTTT.

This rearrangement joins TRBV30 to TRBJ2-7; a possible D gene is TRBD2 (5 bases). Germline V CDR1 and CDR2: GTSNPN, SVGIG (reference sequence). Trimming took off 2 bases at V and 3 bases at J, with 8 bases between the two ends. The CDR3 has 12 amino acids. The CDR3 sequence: CAWSFRGYEQYF. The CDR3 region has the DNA TGTGCCTGGAGTTTCCGGGGCTACGAGCAGTACTTC.

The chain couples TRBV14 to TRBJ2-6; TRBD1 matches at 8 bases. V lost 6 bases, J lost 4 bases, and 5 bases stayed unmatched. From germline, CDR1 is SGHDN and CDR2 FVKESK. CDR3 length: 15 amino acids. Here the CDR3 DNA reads TGTGCCAGCAGACGGACAGGGACCGGGGCCAACGTCCTGACTTTC. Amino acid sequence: CASRRTGTGANVLTF.

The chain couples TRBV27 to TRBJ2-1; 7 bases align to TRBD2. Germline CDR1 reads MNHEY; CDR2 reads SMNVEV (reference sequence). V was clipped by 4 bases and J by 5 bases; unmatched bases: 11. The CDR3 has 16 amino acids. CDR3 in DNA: TGTGCCAGCAGTTCCCGTAGGCTAGCGGAAGACAATGAGCAGTTCTTC. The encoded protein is CASSSRRLAEDNEQFF.

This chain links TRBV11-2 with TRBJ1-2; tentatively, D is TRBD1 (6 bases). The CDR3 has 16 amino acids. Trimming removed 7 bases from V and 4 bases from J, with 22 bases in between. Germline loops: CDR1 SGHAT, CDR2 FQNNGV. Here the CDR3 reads CASKPRLSDSSYGYTF. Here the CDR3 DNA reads TGTGCCAGCAAACCTCGTTTATCGGACAGTTCCTATGGCTACACCTTC.

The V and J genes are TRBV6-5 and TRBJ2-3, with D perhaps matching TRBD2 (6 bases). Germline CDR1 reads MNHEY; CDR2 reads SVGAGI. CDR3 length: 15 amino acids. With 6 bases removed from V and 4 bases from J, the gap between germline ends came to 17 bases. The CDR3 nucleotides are TGTGCCAGCAGATGGACGGGAGTTCAGTCAGATACGCAGTATTTT. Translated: CASRWTGVQSDTQYF.

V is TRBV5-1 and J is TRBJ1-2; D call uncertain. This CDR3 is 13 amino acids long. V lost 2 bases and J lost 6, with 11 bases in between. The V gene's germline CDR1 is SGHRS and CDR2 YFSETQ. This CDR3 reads CASSFAVENGYTF. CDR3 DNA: TGCGCCAGCAGCTTCGCCGTGGAGAATGGCTACACCTTC.

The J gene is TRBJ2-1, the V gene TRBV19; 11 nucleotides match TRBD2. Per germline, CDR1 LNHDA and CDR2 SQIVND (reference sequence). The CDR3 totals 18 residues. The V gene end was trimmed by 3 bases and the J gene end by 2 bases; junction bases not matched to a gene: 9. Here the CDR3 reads CASSIGLAGGLTYNEQFF. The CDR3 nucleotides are TGTGCCAGTAGTATCGGGCTAGCGGGGGGATTAACCTACAATGAGCAGTTCTTC.

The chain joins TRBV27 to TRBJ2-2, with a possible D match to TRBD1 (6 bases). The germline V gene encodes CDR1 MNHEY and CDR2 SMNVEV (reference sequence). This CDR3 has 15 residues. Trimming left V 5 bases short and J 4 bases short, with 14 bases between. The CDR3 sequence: CASSKQGLGTGELFF. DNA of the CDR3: TGTGCCAGCAGTAAACAGGGTTTAGGCACCGGGGAGCTGTTTTTT.

CDR3 sequence (DNA): TGTGCCATCAGTGGAATAGGGGGCGTAAGCACAGATACGCAGTATTTT. It specifies CAISGIGGVSTDTQYF. The chain joins TRBV10-3 to TRBJ2-3, with 7 nucleotides matching TRBD1. V trimming: 4 bases; J trimming: 0 bases; junction bases outside the gene matches: 7. This CDR3 has 16 residues. CDR1 and CDR2 from the germline V gene are ENHRY and SYGVKD.

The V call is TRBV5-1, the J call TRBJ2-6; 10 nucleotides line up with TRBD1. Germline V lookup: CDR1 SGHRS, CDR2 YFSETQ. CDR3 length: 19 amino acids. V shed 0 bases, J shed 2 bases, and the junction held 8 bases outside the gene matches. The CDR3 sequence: CASSLGPSGTGAGANVLTF. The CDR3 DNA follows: TGCGCCAGCAGCTTGGGCCCATCCGGGACAGGGGCTGGGGCCAACGTCCTGACTTTC.

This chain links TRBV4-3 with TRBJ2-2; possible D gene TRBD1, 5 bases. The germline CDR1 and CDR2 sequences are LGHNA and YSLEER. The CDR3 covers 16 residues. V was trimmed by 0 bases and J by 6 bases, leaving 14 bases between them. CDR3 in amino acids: CASSQDLTGIPGELFF. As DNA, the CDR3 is TGCGCCAGCAGCCAAGACCTCACAGGAATCCCCGGGGAGCTGTTTTTT.

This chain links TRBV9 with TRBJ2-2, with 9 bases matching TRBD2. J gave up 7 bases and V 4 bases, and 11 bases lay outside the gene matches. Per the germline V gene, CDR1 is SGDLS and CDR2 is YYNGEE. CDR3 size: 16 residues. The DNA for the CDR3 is TGTGCCAGCAGCACCCCGACTAGCGGATTGGGCGGGGAGCTGTTTTTT. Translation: CASSTPTSGLGGELFF.

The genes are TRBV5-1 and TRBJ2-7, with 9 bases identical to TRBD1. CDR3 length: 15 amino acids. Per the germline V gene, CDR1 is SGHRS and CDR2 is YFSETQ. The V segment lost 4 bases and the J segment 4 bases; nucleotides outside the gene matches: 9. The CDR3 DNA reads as TGCGCCAGCAGCGAGGGGACAGGGAGGTTATACGAGCAGTACTTC. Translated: CASSEGTGRLYEQYF.

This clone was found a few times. CDR3 sequence: CASKIRDSYGYTF. The CDR3, as DNA: TGTGCCAGCAAAATCCGGGACAGCTATGGCTACACCTTC. This chain joins TRBV6-5 and TRBJ1-2; 7 bases align to TRBD1. The CDR3 consists of 13 residues. Germline V gene lookup returns CDR1 MNHEY and CDR2 SVGAGI. Trimming took 7 bases from V and 4 from J; bases not matched to a gene: 6.

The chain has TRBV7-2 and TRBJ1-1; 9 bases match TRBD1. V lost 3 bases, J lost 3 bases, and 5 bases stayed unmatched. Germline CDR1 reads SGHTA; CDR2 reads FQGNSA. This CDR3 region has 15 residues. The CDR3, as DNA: TGTGCCAGCAGCTTCTCCGGGACAGGGTACACTGAAGCTTTCTTT. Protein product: CASSFSGTGYTEAFF.

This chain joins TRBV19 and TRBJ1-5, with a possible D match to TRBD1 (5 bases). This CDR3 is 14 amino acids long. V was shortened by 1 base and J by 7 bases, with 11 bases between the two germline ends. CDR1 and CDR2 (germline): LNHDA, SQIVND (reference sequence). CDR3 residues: CASSIGGVSQPQHF. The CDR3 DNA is TGTGCCAGTAGTATAGGGGGGGTCAGCCAGCCCCAGCATTTT.

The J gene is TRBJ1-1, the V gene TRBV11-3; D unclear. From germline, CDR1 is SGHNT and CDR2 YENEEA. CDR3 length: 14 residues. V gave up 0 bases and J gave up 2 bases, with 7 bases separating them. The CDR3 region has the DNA TGTGCCAGCAGCTTAGACGGGGTCAACACTGAAGCTTTCTTT. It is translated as CASSLDGVNTEAFF.

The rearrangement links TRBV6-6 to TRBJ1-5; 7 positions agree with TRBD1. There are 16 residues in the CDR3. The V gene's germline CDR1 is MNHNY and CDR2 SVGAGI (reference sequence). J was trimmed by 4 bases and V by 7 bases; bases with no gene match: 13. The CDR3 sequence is CASTLRPGQRNQPQHF. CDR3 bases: TGTGCCAGCACCCTCCGTCCGGGACAGCGGAATCAGCCCCAGCATTTT.